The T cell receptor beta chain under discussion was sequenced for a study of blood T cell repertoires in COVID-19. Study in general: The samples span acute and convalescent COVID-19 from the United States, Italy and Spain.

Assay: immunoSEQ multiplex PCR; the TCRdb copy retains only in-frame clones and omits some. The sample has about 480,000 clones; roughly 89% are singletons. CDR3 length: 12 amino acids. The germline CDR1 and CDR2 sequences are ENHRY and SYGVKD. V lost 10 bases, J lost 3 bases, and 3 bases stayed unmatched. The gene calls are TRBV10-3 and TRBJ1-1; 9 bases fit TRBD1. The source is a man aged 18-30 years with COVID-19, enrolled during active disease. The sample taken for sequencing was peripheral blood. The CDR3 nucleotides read TGTGCCAGCCGGACAGGGGACACTGAAGCTTTCTTT. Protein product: CASRTGDTEAFF.